The rows below give T cell receptor beta chains drawn from one sample of a study of graft-versus-host responses after intestinal transplantation. Measured with immunoSEQ multiplex PCR; TCRdb has only the in-frame clones, and not every one. The sample shows nearly 95,000 clones, under 95% of them seen only once. These receptors' antigens are unknown. This sample comprised unstimulated CD8+ T cells sorted from spleen or lymph node cells, obtained before intestinal transplant. The receptor source for this set is a human donor who received an intestinal transplant. CDR3s include the opening cysteine and the closing phenylalanine or tryptophan. D genes are given only for firm matches. Some rows have no size entry. The others give once, few or many, or a class for an expanded clone.

CASSAPGGSYEQYF,TGTGCCAGCAGCGCGCCGGGGGGATCCTACGAGCAGTACTTC,TRBV14,TRBD2,once,TRBJ2-7
CASSPDGSSYEQYF,TGTGCCAGCAGCCCGGACGGGAGCTCCTACGAGCAGTACTTC,TRBV11-2,NA,NA,TRBJ2-7
CARIPRDRGAYTEAFF,TGTGCCAGAATACCTCGGGACAGGGGGGCGTACACTGAAGCTTTCTTT,TRBV21-1,NA,once,TRBJ1-1
CASSLSNRVHYGYTF,TGTGCCAGCAGTTTATCGAATCGGGTACACTATGGCTACACCTTC,TRBV27,NA,NA,TRBJ1-2
CASNIGGGPGYTEAFF,TGTGCCAGTAACATAGGAGGGGGCCCTGGGTACACTGAAGCTTTCTTT,TRBV19,TRBD1,NA,TRBJ1-1
CASSSLGSPSYNSPLHF,TGTGCCAGCAGCTCCTTGGGGAGTCCCTCCTATAATTCACCCCTCCACTTT,TRBV7-8,NA,NA,TRBJ1-6
CASSLAILGGATNEQFF,TGTGCCAGCAGCTTAGCCATCCTCGGGGGGGCCACAAATGAGCAGTTCTTC,TRBV11-2,TRBD2,NA,TRBJ2-1
CAWSGGGGYTF,TGTGCCTGGAGCGGCGGCGGGGGCTACACCTTC,TRBV30,NA,NA,TRBJ1-2
CASSQEWTSGNAEQFF,TGCGCCAGCAGCCAAGAATGGACTAGCGGTAATGCTGAGCAGTTCTTC,TRBV4-3,TRBD2,NA,TRBJ2-1
CASSYPKTGGDGYTF,TGTGCCAGCAGTTACCCTAAGACAGGGGGCGATGGCTACACCTTC,TRBV6-6,TRBD1,NA,TRBJ1-2
CAWSGNPTGRLSYEQYF,TGTGCCTGGAGTGGGAACCCGACAGGCCGTCTTTCCTACGAGCAGTACTTC,TRBV30,NA,NA,TRBJ2-7
CASRPGQGVGNYGYTF,TGTGCCAGCAGGCCGGGACAGGGGGTGGGCAACTATGGCTACACCTTC,TRBV27,TRBD1,NA,TRBJ1-2
CASSMGLAGGNEQFF,TGTGCCAGTAGTATGGGACTAGCGGGAGGAAATGAGCAGTTCTTC,TRBV19,TRBD2,few,TRBJ2-1
CASSDRGDSYEQYF,TGTGCCAGCAGCGACAGGGGAGACTCCTACGAGCAGTACTTC,TRBV11-3,TRBD1,NA,TRBJ2-7
CASSLGGAPSYEQYF,TGTGCCAGCAGCTTAGGAGGAGCCCCCTCCTACGAGCAGTACTTC,TRBV11-2,NA,once,TRBJ2-7
CASSYRGRSYEQYF,TGTGCCAGCAGTTACCGGGGGAGATCCTACGAGCAGTACTTC,TRBV6-5,NA,NA,TRBJ2-7
CASSFYPGQGANEQYF,TGTGCCAGCAGTTTCTACCCGGGACAGGGGGCGAACGAGCAGTACTTC,TRBV27,TRBD1,NA,TRBJ2-7
CASSQVGASYEQYF,TGCGCCAGCAGCCAAGTTGGGGCGTCCTACGAGCAGTACTTC,TRBV4-3,NA,NA,TRBJ2-7
CASSVTASFGGLFF,TGTGCCAGCTCGGTGACAGCCTCCTTCGGGGGGCTGTTTTTT,TRBV27,NA,NA,TRBJ2-2
CASSRRQAPGNTIYF,TGTGCCAGTAGTCGGAGACAGGCTCCAGGAAACACCATATATTTT,TRBV19,NA,NA,TRBJ1-3
CAWSVTDSDTQYF,TGTGCCTGGAGTGTAACCGACTCCGATACGCAGTATTTT,TRBV30,NA,once,TRBJ2-3
CASREDRVDQPQHF,TGTGCCAGCAGAGAAGACAGGGTCGATCAGCCCCAGCATTTT,TRBV6-1,TRBD1,NA,TRBJ1-5